Presented here are 27 T cell receptor beta chains from one specimen sequenced in a study of cytomegalovirus exposure and HLA in healthy donors. PCR employed 60 Vbeta and 13 Jbeta primers. The data were produced by immunoSEQ multiplex PCR, yet TCRdb's version contains in-frame clones alone and is incomplete. The sample yields under 250,000 clones, around 83% seen once. Sequenced: PBMCs. Source of these receptors: a girl between 2 and 10 years old in good health and CMV-seronegative.

The chain uses TRBV11-3 and TRBJ2-7; 13 positions agree with TRBD2. CDR1 is SGHNT, CDR2 YENEEA, per germline. The CDR3 is 14 residues long. The V segment lost 5 bases and the J segment 5 bases; nucleotides outside the gene matches: 3. The CDR3 region has the DNA TGTGCCAGCAGCCCTGGACTAGCGGGGGACGAGCAGTACTTC. It translates to CASSPGLAGDEQYF. The full variable domain, with the rest looked up from reference TRBV11-3 and TRBJ2-7, is EAGVVQSPRYKIIEKKQPVAFWCNPISGHNTLYWYLQNLGQGPELLIRYENEEAVDDSQLPKDRFSAERLKGVDSTLKIQPAELGDSAVYLCASSPGLAGDEQYFGPGTRLTVT.

This chain joins TRBV27 and TRBJ2-7, with D tentatively TRBD2 (5 bases). V lost 2 bases and J 3 bases, leaving 14 bases between the germline ends. CDR1 and CDR2 (germline): MNHEY, SMNVEV (reference sequence). This CDR3 has 15 residues. The CDR3 protein is CASSLTGMGVYEQYF. Here the CDR3 DNA reads TGTGCCAGCAGTTTAACTGGGATGGGAGTCTACGAGCAGTACTTC.

As DNA, the CDR3 is TGTGCCAGCAGTCTGGGAGGAGGATTTAATGAAAAACTGTTTTTT. Its translation is CASSLGGGFNEKLFF. The chain joins TRBV7-9 to TRBJ1-4; D is undetermined. Germline V gives CDR1 SEHNR, CDR2 FQNEAQ (reference sequence). V was shortened by 6 bases and J by 4 bases, with 15 bases between the two germline ends. This CDR3 region has 15 residues.

This clone has just a few counts. The V call is TRBV30, the J call TRBJ1-2, with TRBD1 matching 7 bases. Germline-derived CDR1 and CDR2 are GTSNPN and SVGIG (reference sequence). CDR3 length equals 13 residues. V dropped 2 bases and J dropped 8; count of bases not matched to a gene: 8. CDR3 bases: TGTGCCTGGAGTTACCGGGCAGGGGGAGGCTACACCTTC. Its protein product is CAWSYRAGGGYTF.

The J gene is TRBJ2-1, the V gene TRBV7-3, with D unclear. This CDR3 has 13 residues. Trimming pared 1 base from V and 9 bases from J, leaving 10 bases between. Germline CDR1 and CDR2: SGHTA and FQGTGA. DNA for the CDR3: TGTGCCAGCAGCTTAATTGGCGGATCTGAGCAGTTCTTC. It specifies CASSLIGGSEQFF.

V usage is TRBV25-1 and J usage is TRBJ2-3; D might be TRBD2 (5 bases). CDR1 is MGHDK and CDR2 is SYGVNS in the germline V gene. CDR3 size: 13 residues. Trimming removed 5 bases from V and 5 bases from J, with 11 bases in between. CDR3 in amino acids: CASSRIGGDTQYF. The CDR3 DNA sequence: TGTGCCAGCAGTAGAATTGGAGGAGATACGCAGTATTTT.

The chain couples TRBV27 to TRBJ1-5; D is unclear. Per the germline V gene, CDR1 is MNHEY and CDR2 is SMNVEV (reference sequence). The CDR3 has 15 amino acids. V was shortened by 2 bases and J by 0 bases, with 8 bases between the two germline ends. CDR3 nucleotide sequence: TGTGCCAGCAGTTTAATGGGCAATAGCAATCAGCCCCAGCATTTT. Its translation: CASSLMGNSNQPQHF.

The V gene is TRBV5-4, the J gene TRBJ1-5; TRBD1 aligns across 11 bases. Trimming at V came to 4 bases and at J to 5 bases, leaving 8 bases not matched to a gene. CDR3 length equals 16 residues. Germline assignment: CDR1 SGHNT and CDR2 YYREEE (reference sequence). As DNA, the CDR3 is TGTGCCAGCAGCCCGGGGACAGGGGGGCGGGATCAGCCCCAGCATTTT. This encodes CASSPGTGGRDQPQHF. Combining the CDR3 with reference TRBV5-4 and TRBJ1-5 gives the whole variable domain ETGVTQSPTHLIKTRGQQVTLRCSSQSGHNTVSWYQQALGQGPQFIFQYYREEENGRGNFPPRFSGLQFPNYSSELNVNALELDDSALYLCASSPGTGGRDQPQHFGDGTRLSIL.

The chain employs TRBV5-1 and TRBJ2-1, with TRBD2 matching 10 bases. Germline V gene lookup returns CDR1 SGHRS and CDR2 YFSETQ. CDR3 length: 15 amino acids. Germline trimming cut 3 bases from V and 4 bases from J; bases unmatched to any gene: 4. This CDR3 is CASSYGAGGYNEQFF. As DNA, the CDR3 is TGCGCCAGCAGCTATGGAGCGGGGGGGTACAATGAGCAGTTCTTC.

The V gene is TRBV5-1, the J gene TRBJ1-6; 10 bases agree with TRBD1. The length of the CDR3 is 17 residues. The ends lost 4 bases at V and 4 bases at J; junction bases unmatched: 8. Germline V gene sequence: CDR1 SGHRS, CDR2 YFSETQ. DNA of the CDR3: TGCGCCAGCAGCCCTCGACAGGGGGCGGTGTATAATTCACCCCTCCACTTT. Translated, it gives CASSPRQGAVYNSPLHF.

The V and J genes are TRBV6-1 and TRBJ1-6; a weak D match, TRBD1 (5 bases). Germline V gene data show CDR1 as MNHNS and CDR2 as SASEGT. Trimming pared 6 bases from V and 3 bases from J, leaving 9 bases between. The CDR3 has 14 amino acids. CDR3 DNA sequence: TGTGCCAGCAGACCACAGGTCTATAATTCACCCCTCCACTTT. Protein sequence: CASRPQVYNSPLHF.

This clone was found a few times. V is TRBV4-1 and J is TRBJ1-4, with 8 bases fitting TRBD1. Germline assignment: CDR1 MGHRA and CDR2 YSYEKL. The CDR3 contains 14 residues. With V trimmed by 1 base and J by 8 bases, 3 bases remained unmatched. CDR3 DNA: TGCGCCAGCAGCCAAGGACAGGGGACCGAAAAACTGTTTTTT. It is translated as CASSQGQGTEKLFF.

The genes are TRBV10-3 and TRBJ2-6; TRBD1 aligns across 8 bases. Germline trimming cut 7 bases from V and 2 bases from J; bases unmatched to any gene: 1. Germline V lookup: CDR1 ENHRY, CDR2 SYGVKD. The CDR3 is 14 residues long. CDR3 bases: TGTGCCATCACAGGGGGCCCTGGGGCCAACGTCCTGACTTTC. Residues: CAITGGPGANVLTF.

The chain combines TRBV6-5 with TRBJ1-4, with TRBD1 matching 7 bases. Germline CDR1 MNHEY, CDR2 SVGAGI. The J segment lost 0 bases and the V segment lost 4 bases, leaving 5 bases of the junction unmatched. This CDR3 is 16 amino acids long. The CDR3 DNA reads TGTGCCAGCAGTTTTTCGGGACAGACAACTAATGAAAAACTGTTTTTT. Residues: CASSFSGQTTNEKLFF.

This chain joins TRBV27 and TRBJ1-1; 9 bases agree with TRBD1. This CDR3 has 14 residues. Per germline, CDR1 MNHEY and CDR2 SMNVEV (reference sequence). The V and J ends lost 6 bases and 1 base, in that order; junction bases with no gene match: 3. CDR3 sequence: CASRRQGGNTEAFF. For the CDR3, the DNA is TGTGCCAGCAGACGACAGGGGGGGAACACTGAAGCTTTCTTT.

This clone was seen just once. This rearrangement joins TRBV10-3 to TRBJ1-1; D may be TRBD1 (5 bases). Germline CDR1 and CDR2: ENHRY and SYGVKD. CDR3 length: 14 residues. Trimming pared 2 bases from V and 5 bases from J, leaving 12 bases between. The CDR3 region has the DNA TGTGCCATCAGTGAGGCGGGGGTTGGAACTGAAGCTTTCTTT. It specifies CAISEAGVGTEAFF.

Details on this clone: The same CDR3 arises from other DNA sequences in this sample as well. The chain joins TRBV7-9 to TRBJ1-2, with no clear D. There are 12 residues in the CDR3. The V end lost 1 base, the J end lost 7 bases, and 7 bases lay between the germline ends. Germline values: CDR1 SEHNR, CDR2 FQNEAQ (reference sequence). For the CDR3, the DNA is TGTGCCAGCAGCTTAGATCGGGGTGGCTACACCTTC. It is translated as CASSLDRGGYTF.

The chain joins TRBV25-1 to TRBJ2-7, with D tentatively TRBD1 (6 bases). This CDR3 has 15 residues. CDR1 is MGHDK, CDR2 SYGVNS, per germline. Trimming left V 5 bases short and J 6 bases short, with 20 bases between. This CDR3 reads CASSSTGTYSGEQYF. CDR3 DNA sequence: TGTGCCAGCAGTAGCACCGGGACATACTCTGGCGAGCAGTACTTC.

The chain employs TRBV19 and TRBJ2-5, with 12 nucleotides matching TRBD2. V gave up 6 bases and J gave up 5 bases; unmatched junction bases: 1. The CDR3 spans 13 residues. Looked up from germline, CDR1 is LNHDA and CDR2 is SQIVND (reference sequence). The CDR3 nucleotides are TGTGCCAGTAGACTAGCGGGGGGTGAGACCCAGTACTTC. Translated, it gives CASRLAGGETQYF.

The rearrangement uses TRBV28 and TRBJ1-1; 8 bases fit TRBD1. V shed 4 bases and J 5 bases; nucleotides not matched to a gene: 6. The CDR3 has 14 residues. The germline V gene has CDR1 MDHEN and CDR2 SYDVKM. CDR3 region: CASSYWDRPTEAFF. The DNA of the CDR3 is TGTGCCAGCAGTTATTGGGACAGGCCTACTGAAGCTTTCTTT.

The chain couples TRBV21-1 to TRBJ2-7; the table's D gene call, TRBD2, was not cross checked with the DNA. TRBV21-1 is deemed a pseudogene. The CDR3 consists of 17 residues. In nucleotides, the CDR3 is TGTGCCAGCAGCAGATCCTTAGGGAGGACTAGCGGGCGCATGGGGAACTTC. Its protein product is CASSRSLGRTSGRMGNF.

The chain carries TRBV5-4 and TRBJ1-6, with 8 bases lining up with TRBD1. The V segment lost 5 bases and the J segment 6 bases; nucleotides outside the gene matches: 7. The CDR3 covers 15 residues. Germline V gene lookup returns CDR1 SGHNT and CDR2 YYREEE (reference sequence). The CDR3 loop is CASSFQGAINSPLHF. The CDR3 DNA reads as TGTGCCAGCAGTTTTCAGGGGGCTATTAATTCACCCCTCCACTTT.

This rearrangement joins TRBV27 to TRBJ2-2, with a possible D match to TRBD1 (6 bases). Between the trimmed V and J ends, which lost 3 bases and 3 bases, there was a span of 14 bases. This CDR3 has 16 amino acids. Germline CDR1 and CDR2: MNHEY and SMNVEV (reference sequence). The CDR3 reads CASSFVAGVYTGELFF. CDR3 coding DNA: TGTGCCAGCAGTTTTGTGGCAGGGGTCTACACCGGGGAGCTGTTTTTT.

V gene TRBV4-2 combines with J gene TRBJ2-5; tentatively, D is TRBD1 (5 bases). The end of the DNA aligns better with TRBJ2-7, so the J call may be wrong. The CDR3 length is 17 residues. Germline-derived CDR1 and CDR2 are LGHNA and YNFKEQ. For the CDR3, the DNA is TGTGCCAGCAGCCAAGAATTCGGCAGGGAAGGGTCCTACGAGCAGTACTTC. Translation: CASSQEFGREGSYEQYF.

This clone appeared once. The gene calls are TRBV7-8 and TRBJ1-2, with TRBD1 matching over 7 bases. CDR3 size: 15 residues. Germline lookup yields CDR1 SGHVS and CDR2 FQNEAQ. After removal of 1 base from V and 1 base from J, the junction contained 3 bases not matched to a gene. The CDR3 bases are TGTGCCAGCAGCTTAGTTGCAGGGGGTAACTATGGCTACACCTTC. Translated: CASSLVAGGNYGYTF.

The genes are TRBV5-1 and TRBJ1-2; D remains ambiguous. Trimming took 0 bases from V and 3 from J, leaving 12 bases between them. Germline V CDR1 and CDR2: SGHRS, YFSETQ. The CDR3 consists of 15 residues. The CDR3 bases are TGCGCCAGCAGCTTGGGCCAACACCGGGACTATGGCTACACCTTC. Translating gives CASSLGQHRDYGYTF.

The chain has TRBV6-5 and TRBJ2-3, with TRBD2 identical over 10 bases. Germline values: CDR1 MNHEY, CDR2 SVGAGI. The CDR3 runs 12 residues. The CDR3 DNA follows: TGTGCTAGCGGGGGGTTCACAGATACGCAGTATTTT. Translating gives CASGGFTDTQYF.